The 13 T cell receptor beta chains in this list originate from one sample, sequenced in a study of blood T cell repertoires in COVID-19. Sequencing used immunoSEQ multiplex PCR; TCRdb keeps in-frame clones, though not all of them. The sample consists of fewer than 120,000 clones, less than 85% of them appearing once. The specimen sequenced was peripheral blood. The receptors were sampled from a woman of 80 years or more with acute or convalescent COVID-19.

V usage is TRBV29-1 and J usage is TRBJ2-5; D is perhaps TRBD1 (5 bases). CDR3 length: 14 amino acids. CDR1 is SQVTM, CDR2 ANQGSEA, per germline. Trimming removed 2 bases at V and 5 bases at J, with 15 bases between. The CDR3 is CSVERWGASETQYF. The CDR3 DNA follows: TGCAGCGTTGAACGGTGGGGCGCGTCGGAGACCCAGTACTTC.

V is TRBV30 and J is TRBJ2-5, with D unresolved. The CDR3 runs to 12 residues. CDR1 is GTSNPN, CDR2 SVGIG, per germline (reference sequence). V was trimmed by 0 bases and J by 5 bases, leaving 7 bases between them. The DNA of the CDR3 is TGTGCCTGGAGTGTTATTCGGGAGACCCAGTACTTC. Its translation: CAWSVIRETQYF.

In its sample, this clone was seen a few times. The chain is built from TRBV5-5 and TRBJ2-2, with D tentatively TRBD1 (6 bases). There are 17 residues in the CDR3. Germline V gene data show CDR1 as SGHKS and CDR2 as YYEKEE (reference sequence). Trimming took 1 base from V and 0 from J, leaving 13 bases between them. For the CDR3, the DNA is TGTGCCAGCAGCTTGATGTCAGGGGCCGCGAACACCGGGGAGCTGTTTTTT. This sequence encodes CASSLMSGAANTGELFF.

This clone was seen only a few times. The chain joins TRBV10-1 to TRBJ1-1; the D is unclear. The CDR3 extends over 13 amino acids. Germline CDR1 WNHNN, CDR2 SYGVQD (reference sequence). Trimming took off 4 bases at V and 1 base at J, with 7 bases between the two ends. In DNA, the CDR3 is TGCGCCAGCAGTGGAAACAGGAACACTGAAGCTTTCTTT. Protein product: CASSGNRNTEAFF.

This chain uses TRBV6-5 with TRBJ1-2; TRBD1 might be the D (5 bases). Germline CDR1 MNHEY, CDR2 SVGAGI. CDR3 length equals 14 residues. V lost 0 bases and J lost 8, with 13 bases in between. CDR3 in DNA: TGTGCCAGCAGTTACTCGGGGCAGGCTACAGGCTACACCTTC. Its translation is CASSYSGQATGYTF.

The sample holds a few counts of this clone. The chain couples TRBV27 to TRBJ2-7; TRBD2 matches at 7 bases. This CDR3 region has 15 residues. Germline V gene sequence: CDR1 MNHEY, CDR2 SMNVEV (reference sequence). J was trimmed by 2 bases and V by 4 bases; bases with no gene match: 8. CDR3 DNA: TGTGCCAGCAGTTCAGCGGCTAGCGGAGCCTACGAGCAGTACTTC. Protein: CASSSAASGAYEQYF.

The chain joins TRBV6-5 to TRBJ2-7, with 10 bases identical to TRBD1. V was clipped by 4 bases and J by 3 bases; unmatched bases: 6. The CDR3 extends over 15 amino acids. CDR1 is MNHEY and CDR2 is SVGAGI in the germline V gene. The CDR3 reads CASSFLGTGVYEQYF. CDR3 bases: TGTGCCAGCAGTTTCCTAGGGACAGGGGTCTACGAGCAGTACTTC.

This clone was detected once. CDR3 loop: CASSQGLSTDTQYF. In DNA, the CDR3 is TGCGCCAGCAGCCAGGGACTAAGCACAGATACGCAGTATTTT. This chain connects TRBV4-3 to TRBJ2-3, with 7 bases aligning to TRBD2. The trim removed 3 bases at V and 0 bases at J, leaving 0 bases unmatched. Germline V lookup: CDR1 LGHNA, CDR2 YSLEER. CDR3 size: 14 residues.

The rearrangement joins TRBV5-1 to TRBJ2-7; 9 bases align to TRBD2. Germline CDR1 and CDR2: SGHRS and YFSETQ. This CDR3 is built from 15 residues. Trimming at V came to 3 bases and at J to 6 bases, leaving 10 bases not matched to a gene. The DNA for the CDR3 is TGCGCCAGCAGCTCCGCCGGGACTAGCCCCGCCGAGCAGTACTTC. Amino acid sequence: CASSSAGTSPAEQYF.

The rearrangement joins TRBV10-1 to TRBJ2-2, with 8 bases identical to TRBD1. Germline values: CDR1 WNHNN, CDR2 SYGVQD (reference sequence). With 3 bases clipped from V and 4 bases from J, the junction kept 7 bases outside the gene matches. This CDR3 has 16 amino acids. The CDR3 loop reads CASSDASRGPTGELFF. The CDR3 coding sequence is TGCGCCAGCAGTGACGCGAGCAGGGGGCCCACCGGGGAGCTGTTTTTT.

The chain couples TRBV3-1 (or the pseudogene TRBV3-2) to TRBJ2-7, with D maybe TRBD2 (5 bases). This CDR3 is built from 14 residues. Trimming shortened V by 1 base and J by 5 bases, and 12 bases separated the two germline ends. Germline V gene data show CDR1 as LGHDT and CDR2 as YNNKEL (reference sequence). CDR3 DNA: TGTGCCAGCAGCCAAGTCGCGGGCATCCACGAGCAGTACTTC. This gives the protein CASSQVAGIHEQYF.

This sequence joins TRBV18 and TRBJ2-2; TRBD1 matches at 7 bases. V gave up 5 bases and J gave up 5 bases; unmatched junction bases: 8. There are 15 residues in the CDR3. Germline CDR1 is KGHSH and CDR2 is LQKENI. The CDR3 region is CASSALNRGTGELFF. CDR3 coding DNA: TGTGCCAGCTCAGCGCTGAACAGGGGTACCGGGGAGCTGTTTTTT.

V usage is TRBV30 and J usage is TRBJ2-7; D remains ambiguous. CDR1 and CDR2 from the germline V gene are GTSNPN and SVGIG (reference sequence). Trimming took off 1 base at V and 0 bases at J, with 7 bases between the two ends. This CDR3 spans 13 amino acids. The CDR3 is CAWSGGNSYEQYF. The CDR3 bases are TGTGCCTGGAGTGGCGGCAACTCCTACGAGCAGTACTTC. The full variable domain, completed using reference TRBV30 and TRBJ2-7, is SQTIHQWPATLVQPVGSPLSLECTVEGTSNPNLYWYRQAAGRGLQLLFYSVGIGQISSEVPQNLSASRPQDRQFILSSKKLLLSDSGFYLCAWSGGNSYEQYFGPGTRLTVT.